This is a list of T cell receptor beta chains from one sample in a study of T-cell reconstitution after alpha-beta-depleted transplantation in children. TCRdb reprocessed the PCR reads with MiXCR, giving one entry per CDR3 protein. The sample includes about 540,000 distinct CDR3 sequences, around 27% of them seen just once. Source: PBMCs, taken before TCRalphabeta/CD19-depleted stem cell transplant. The source of these receptors is a boy younger than two with Wiskott-Aldrich syndrome, due to receive a stem cell transplant. Both conserved end residues are part of each CDR3. A D gene is named only where the DNA matches it firmly.

TRBV7-3	15	TRBD2	TRBJ2-1	CASSLEAGGWNEQFF
TRBV7-2	17	TRBD2	TRBJ2-1	CASSPWTSGAAYNEQFF
TRBV4-2	13	TRBD1	TRBJ2-7	CASSQGTGDEQYF
TRBV5-1	14	NA	TRBJ2-5	CASSLGRVKETQYF
TRBV6-1	17	TRBD2	TRBJ2-2	CASSRRGLAGYAGELFF
TRBV7-2	14	TRBD1	TRBJ2-1	CASSRQGSSNEQFF
TRBV7-8	14	NA	TRBJ1-3	CASSLQGYPNTIYF
TRBV20-1	15	NA	TRBJ2-7	CSASDRETKDYEQYF
TRBV12-3/TRBV12-4	16	NA	TRBJ2-1	CASSFGQGWAYNEQFF
TRBV10-3	17	TRBD2	TRBJ2-2	CAISTPWRGKDTGELFF
TRBV4-1	15	TRBD2	TRBJ2-7	CASSLLTSGTHEQYF
TRBV12-3/TRBV12-4	13	NA	TRBJ2-1	CASSLTILGGQFF
TRBV12-3/TRBV12-4	16	NA	TRBJ2-1	CASSLDRARTYNEQFF
TRBV20-1	15	TRBD2	TRBJ2-3	CSARLLAGRVDTQYF
TRBV7-9	15	TRBD2	TRBJ2-5	CASILSGIDQETQYF
TRBV6-5	11	NA	TRBJ2-1	CASSTPHEQFF
TRBV11-2	19	TRBD1	TRBJ2-6	CASSPSSTGGAAGANVLTF
TRBV5-1	15	TRBD1	TRBJ2-3	CASSPGQDVTDTQYF
TRBV11-2	15	NA	TRBJ1-5	CASSLSPGGNQPQHF
TRBV7-9	16	TRBD1	TRBJ2-3	CASSLGTGIKTDTQYF